These T cell receptor beta chains were read from a single sample in a study of cytomegalovirus exposure and HLA in healthy donors. Libraries were prepared by immunoSEQ multiplex PCR; TCRdb keeps only in-frame clonotypes and omits some of them. The repertoire consists of about 110,000 clones, with under 80% occurring once and the leading ten covering 5% to 7%. The sequencing input was PBMCs. Source of these receptors: a woman in her fifties or sixties in good health and CMV-seropositive. Both conserved end residues are part of each CDR3. A D gene is named only where the DNA matches it firmly. Only some rows state a clone size, as once, few, many or a class for expanded clones.

D	J	size	V	DNA	CDR3
-	TRBJ2-7	-	TRBV29-1	TGCAGCGTGGCCGGGAGTAGCCAAGAGAACGAGCAGTACTTC	CSVAGSSQENEQYF
-	TRBJ1-2	few	TRBV4-2	TGTGCCAGCAGCCAAATTGGGGCAGACTATGGCTACACCTTC	CASSQIGADYGYTF
TRBD1	TRBJ2-7	-	TRBV7-8	TGTGCCAGCGGCAGGGGGAGAACCTACGAGCAGTACTTC	CASGRGRTYEQYF
-	TRBJ2-2	few	TRBV30	TGTGCCTGGAATTACAGGGAAACCGGGGAGCTGTTTTTT	CAWNYRETGELFF
TRBD2	TRBJ2-7	-	TRBV14	TGTGCCAGCAGTGACCTAACCGGGACTAGCGGGACCTACGAGCAGTACTTC	CASSDLTGTSGTYEQYF
-	TRBJ2-2	-	TRBV5-4	TGTGCCAGCAGCTTGGACAGGGCCGGGGAGCTGTTTTTT	CASSLDRAGELFF
TRBD1	TRBJ1-3	-	TRBV28	TGTGCCAGCAGTTCAGGGGGCGGCACTATCCCTTTCTTCTCTGGAAACACCATATATTTT	CASSSGGGTIPFFSGNTIYF
-	TRBJ1-1	-	TRBV12-5	TGTGCTAGTGGTCCCGACGTGGGGCGCAATCGCATGAACACTGAAGCTTTCTTT	CASGPDVGRNRMNTEAFF
-	TRBJ1-1	-	TRBV10-3	TGTGCCATCAGGGACAGATTCCTTAACACTGAAGCTTTCTTT	CAIRDRFLNTEAFF
TRBD1	TRBJ1-1	-	TRBV4-1	TGCGCCAGCAGCCAGGTCGGACAGGGGGCAAACACTGAAGCTTTCTTT	CASSQVGQGANTEAFF
TRBD1	TRBJ2-7	-	TRBV9	TGTGCCAGCAGCCTCTCAGGGGGTACCTACGAGCAGTACTTC	CASSLSGGTYEQYF
TRBD1	TRBJ2-2	-	TRBV28	TGTGCCAGCAGTTTATTGGCAGGGGGTCCCGGGGAGCTGTTTTTT	CASSLLAGGPGELFF
-	TRBJ1-1	once	TRBV7-2	TGTGCCAGCAGCCCCTTGGTCCAGGGGAAAGCTTTCTTT	CASSPLVQGKAFF
-	TRBJ1-2	-	TRBV6-5	TGTGCCAGCAGTTACACGTCAGGGTTTGGCTACACCTTC	CASSYTSGFGYTF
TRBD1	TRBJ1-2	few	TRBV7-9	TGTGCCAGCAGGTCCTTAGGGGGGACAGGCTTGCGCAACTATGGCTACACCTTC	CASRSLGGTGLRNYGYTF
-	TRBJ1-2	-	TRBV14	TGTGCCAGCAGCCAAGAAAGACACAGGGAAAAAGGCTACACCTTC	CASSQERHREKGYTF
TRBD1	TRBJ1-2	-	TRBV29-1	TGCAGCGTTAACAGGGGCTATGGCTACACCTTC	CSVNRGYGYTF
-	TRBJ2-1	-	TRBV28	TGTGCCAGCGCGACTAGGCGAGAATTCTACAATGAGCAGTTCTTC	CASATRREFYNEQFF
-	TRBJ2-2	-	TRBV27	TGTGCCAGCAGACCTAGAAGCACCGGGGAGCTGTTTTTT	CASRPRSTGELFF
-	TRBJ2-1	-	TRBV6-6	TGTGCCAGCACTGGGGGCGGTTCGGGGTCCTACAATGAGCAGTTCTTC	CASTGGGSGSYNEQFF
-	TRBJ1-1	-	TRBV7-9	TGTGCCAGCAGCTACGGGGGAATGAACACTGAAGCTTTCTTT	CASSYGGMNTEAFF
-	TRBJ2-2	-	TRBV5-1	TGCGCCAGTAGCTTGGCCATAGCGGAGAACACCGGGGAGCTGTTTTTT	CASSLAIAENTGELFF
-	TRBJ1-1	-	TRBV7-2	TGTGCCAGCAGCTCGGACTGGAACACTGAAGCTTTCTTT	CASSSDWNTEAFF
TRBD1	TRBJ1-4	-	TRBV18	TGTGCCAGCTCACAGGACAGGAGCAATGAAAAACTGTTTTTT	CASSQDRSNEKLFF
TRBD1	TRBJ2-7	few	TRBV10-3	TGTGCCATCAGTGGACAGGGTTTGTACGAGCAGTACTTC	CAISGQGLYEQYF
TRBD1	TRBJ2-7	once	TRBV27	TGTGCCAGCAGTGGACAGGGGTATGCCTACGAGCAGTACTTC	CASSGQGYAYEQYF
TRBD1	TRBJ1-5	-	TRBV27	TGTGCCAGCAGTCAGGGGGCCCAGCCCCAGCATTTT	CASSQGAQPQHF
-	TRBJ2-1	-	TRBV5-4	TGTGCCAGCAGCGGTCGACAGAGCAATGAGCAGTTCTTC	CASSGRQSNEQFF
TRBD1	TRBJ2-5	-	TRBV6-5	TGTGCCAGCACCCTGGGACAGGGTCAGAGGGAGCAGTACTTC	CASTLGQGQREQYF
-	TRBJ2-7	-	TRBV6-5	TGTGCCAGCAGCCTTTCGAGGGACTTCGCCTACGAGCAGTACTTC	CASSLSRDFAYEQYF
-	TRBJ2-3	-	TRBV4-3	TGCGCCAGCAGCCAAGATGCTTGGGACTCTAGGACGAGCACAGATACGCAGTATTTT	CASSQDAWDSRTSTDTQYF
-	TRBJ1-1	-	TRBV18	TGTGCCAGCTCACCGGGAGCTGAAGCTTTCTTT	CASSPGAEAFF
-	TRBJ1-2	-	TRBV19	TGTGCCAGTAGTACCCGAATAGCGGCTAACTATGGCTACACCTTC	CASSTRIAANYGYTF